The clone carrying this T cell receptor beta chain was seen just once. The record originates from a study of blood T cells in healthy people across ages. Study as a whole: Using template switching, researchers captured about one barcoded beta molecule for each two T cells.

Each donor supplied roughly 10 milliliters of peripheral blood. Germline CDR1 and CDR2: MGHRA and YSYEKL. The CDR3 has 14 amino acids. V lost 1 base and J lost 11; bases outside the gene matches: 10. Combining a sample-barcoded 5' primer with a J-beta primer mix, a second PCR ran for roughly 7 to 12 cycles. Carrying 12 random nucleotides, a template-switch adaptor labeled each individual cDNA molecule. Individual samples furnished no less than 3 million CDR3-containing paired-end reads apiece. In TCRdb, the 5' RACE reads were re-called with MiXCR into one record per CDR3 protein. The sample records 1.5 million or so distinct CDR3 sequences, around two fifths being singletons.

The chain carries TRBV4-1 and TRBJ1-1; 7 positions agree with TRBD1. Sequenced material: blood. The origin of this receptor is a woman younger than 30 in good health. The chain's CDR3 is CASSQGTYGTDAFF. Written as DNA, the CDR3 is TGCGCCAGCAGCCAAGGGACCTACGGGACAGACGCTTTCTTT.